The 17 T cell receptor beta chains below come from one sample, sequenced in a study of long-term antiretroviral therapy in people with HIV. immunoSEQ v3.0 was run at survey level. Generated by immunoSEQ multiplex PCR, the TCRdb table keeps only in-frame clones and is missing some. Among around 5,000 clones listed, roughly 91% were seen once. Material: unsorted PBMCs, obtained 1.3 years after starting antiretroviral therapy. Receptors originate from a woman aged 45-65 years with HIV.

This chain joins TRBV10-3 and TRBJ2-6; no clear D gene. Germline loops: CDR1 ENHRY, CDR2 SYGVKD. CDR3 length: 13 amino acids. V was pared by 5 bases and J by 4 bases, with 6 bases between. The CDR3 DNA sequence: TGTGCCATCAGTCAAGGCGGGGCCAACGTCCTGACTTTC. This codes for CAISQGGANVLTF.

CDR3 in amino acids: CASSSSSNVIYEQYF. Here the CDR3 DNA reads TGTGCCAGCAGCTCATCCTCGAACGTAATCTACGAGCAGTACTTC. The chain employs TRBV7-9 and TRBJ2-7; no clear D gene. Germline values: CDR1 SEHNR, CDR2 FQNEAQ (reference sequence). CDR3 length: 15 residues. Trimming took 4 bases from V and 3 from J, leaving 16 bases between them.

The rearrangement uses TRBV27 and TRBJ1-6, with D unclear. CDR1 and CDR2 from the germline V gene are MNHEY and SMNVEV (reference sequence). The CDR3 covers 16 residues. V shed 2 bases and J shed 0 bases, with 8 bases lying between them. The CDR3 sequence is CASSLDASSYNSPLHF. CDR3 nucleotides: TGTGCCAGCAGTTTAGACGCGAGCTCCTATAATTCACCCCTCCACTTT.

The chain couples TRBV13 to TRBJ2-3; no clear D. The CDR3 is made up of 14 amino acids. The V gene's germline CDR1 is PRHDT and CDR2 FYEKMQ (reference sequence). V was cut by 3 bases and J by 2 bases, with 9 bases left in between. CDR3 sequence (DNA): TGTGCCAGCAGCTTGGGGATGTACACAGATACGCAGTATTTT. The encoded protein is CASSLGMYTDTQYF.

The chain recombines TRBV5-6 with TRBJ2-7; D is undetermined. CDR1 is SGHDT, CDR2 YYEEEE, per germline. The CDR3 sequence is 11 residues long. V dropped 5 bases and J dropped 2 bases, with 5 bases sitting between them. The CDR3 loop reads CASSSTYEQYF. CDR3 nucleotides: TGTGCCAGCAGTTCTACCTACGAGCAGTACTTC.

The rearrangement joins TRBV6-5 to TRBJ2-3; D unclear. With 0 bases removed from V and 2 bases from J, the gap between germline ends came to 12 bases. Germline CDR1 reads MNHEY; CDR2 reads SVGAGI. This CDR3 comprises 16 residues. The CDR3 reads CASSYSDLGLTDTQYF. The CDR3 DNA follows: TGTGCCAGCAGTTACTCGGATCTCGGGCTCACAGATACGCAGTATTTT.

This clone came up once. The rearrangement joins TRBV12-5 to TRBJ1-5; maybe TRBD1 (6 bases). The CDR3 loop spans 15 amino acids. Looked up from germline, CDR1 is LGHNT and CDR2 is FRNRAP. V was cut by 3 bases and J by 4 bases, with 13 bases left in between. In nucleotides, the CDR3 is TGTGCTAGTGGTTTACCAGGGGTAACAAATCAGCCCCAGCATTTT. Translating it yields CASGLPGVTNQPQHF.

V gene TRBV6-6 combines with J gene TRBJ1-3; unclear D gene. V lost 7 bases and J 4 bases, leaving 11 bases between the germline ends. Germline CDR1 and CDR2: MNHNY and SVGAGI (reference sequence). This CDR3 spans 13 amino acids. The CDR3 nucleotides read TGTGCCAGCACCCGGAATTCCGGAAACACCATATATTTT. Translating gives CASTRNSGNTIYF.

J is TRBJ2-3 and V is TRBV7-9, with D tentatively TRBD1 or TRBD2 (6 bases each). The CDR3 consists of 17 residues. The V gene lost 5 bases and the J gene lost 1 base, with 19 bases spanning the gap. CDR1 is SEHNR and CDR2 is FQNEAQ in the germline V gene (reference sequence). The CDR3 here is CASSPGATGARTDTQYF. CDR3 sequence (DNA): TGTGCCAGCAGCCCCGGGGCGACGGGGGCCCGCACAGATACGCAGTATTTT.

The genes are TRBV6-1 and TRBJ1-6; no definite D call. The CDR3 is 13 residues long. Deletions cut 5 bases from V and 0 bases from J, with 2 bases between. CDR1 MNHNS and CDR2 SASEGT come from the germline V gene. CDR3 protein: CASSSSYNSPLHF. DNA for the CDR3: TGTGCCAGCAGTAGCTCCTATAATTCACCCCTCCACTTT.

In this sample, this clone turned up a few times. This chain uses TRBV4-2 with TRBJ2-3; 8 bases are a match to TRBD2. From germline, CDR1 is LGHNA and CDR2 YNFKEQ. This CDR3 comprises 15 residues. V dropped 4 bases and J dropped 2; count of bases not matched to a gene: 5. The CDR3 loop is CASSLAGGTTDTQYF. The CDR3 nucleotides read TGTGCCAGCAGCCTGGCGGGGGGAACCACAGATACGCAGTATTTT.

In this sample, this clone turned up a few times. The chain links TRBV7-3 to TRBJ1-6; D gene unclear. Germline V gene lookup returns CDR1 SGHTA and CDR2 FQGTGA. Trimming removed 6 bases from V and 0 bases from J, with 12 bases in between. The CDR3 is made up of 16 amino acids. CDR3 residues: CASSEEGSSYNSPLHF. As DNA, the CDR3 is TGTGCCAGCAGTGAGGAGGGCAGCTCCTATAATTCACCCCTCCACTTT.

The chain recombines TRBV6-5 with TRBJ2-3, with a possible D match to TRBD1 (6 bases). Per the germline V gene, CDR1 is MNHEY and CDR2 is SVGAGI. There are 15 residues in the CDR3. Trimming stripped 0 bases from V and 3 bases from J, with 10 bases between. CDR3 in amino acids: CASSYSGAWTDTQYF. CDR3 coding DNA: TGTGCCAGCAGTTACTCGGGGGCTTGGACAGATACGCAGTATTTT.

Relative to its sample, this clone is large. The genes are TRBV4-1 and TRBJ2-7, with 7 bases identical to TRBD1. The length of the CDR3 is 14 residues. Unmatched junction bases numbered 3, after V lost 1 base and J lost 3 bases. Per germline, CDR1 MGHRA and CDR2 YSYEKL. The CDR3 DNA is TGCGCCAGCAGCCAAGGGTGGACAGGCTACGAGCAGTACTTC. Amino acid sequence: CASSQGWTGYEQYF.

J is TRBJ2-3 and V is TRBV9; D ambiguous. The V and J ends lost 2 bases and 4 bases respectively, with 8 bases between them. The CDR3 loop spans 13 amino acids. CDR1 and CDR2 (germline): SGDLS, YYNGEE. DNA for the CDR3: TGTGCCAGCAGCGTCGGCAGCCCAGATACGCAGTATTTT. This gives the protein CASSVGSPDTQYF.

This clone was found once. The V and J genes are TRBV10-3 and TRBJ1-5; no definite D call. V lost 3 bases and J 3 bases, leaving 12 bases between the germline ends. Germline V gene lookup returns CDR1 ENHRY and CDR2 SYGVKD. This CDR3 comprises 15 residues. The CDR3 nucleotides read TGTGCCATCAGTGATGGGGTCGTGTACAATCAGCCCCAGCATTTT. It specifies CAISDGVVYNQPQHF.

V usage is TRBV7-9 and J usage is TRBJ2-3; tentatively, D is TRBD1 (5 bases). CDR1 and CDR2 from the germline V gene are SEHNR and FQNEAQ (reference sequence). The V and J ends lost 1 base and 2 bases respectively, with 10 bases between them. There are 15 residues in the CDR3. CDR3 DNA: TGTGCCAGCAGCTTAGGGGGCAGAGTCACAGATACGCAGTATTTT. Translating it yields CASSLGGRVTDTQYF.